The 8 T cell receptor beta chains below all came from one sample that was sequenced in a study of control samples from healthy donors and cancer patients. Assay: immunoSEQ multiplex PCR; the TCRdb copy retains only in-frame clones and omits some. The sample has 30,000 to 35,000 clones; roughly nine tenths are singletons. Sequences were obtained from PBMCs. These receptors all stem from a middle-aged woman with lung cancer.

The chain has TRBV6-5 and TRBJ2-7; either TRBD1 or TRBD2 may supply D (7 bases each). CDR1 is MNHEY and CDR2 is SVGAGI in the germline V gene. The CDR3 has 15 amino acids. The ends were cut back, 6 bases at V and 3 bases at J, with 18 bases in the middle. In nucleotides, the CDR3 is TGTGCCAGCAGGGCTCAGGGGGGGGACCACTACGAGCAGTACTTC. Translation gives CASRAQGGDHYEQYF.

V gene TRBV28 combines with J gene TRBJ1-4, with 8 bases fitting TRBD1. V shed 5 bases, J shed 8 bases, and the junction held 13 bases outside the gene matches. The CDR3 has 16 amino acids. Germline CDR1 and CDR2: MDHEN and SYDVKM. The CDR3 nucleotides are TGTGCCAGCAGTCCCTTCGGGGGACAGGATAGAGAAAAACTGTTTTTT. Protein product: CASSPFGGQDREKLFF.

This clone has just one count. One end of the junction does not line up with germline, which may come from a read error. V and J are TRBV7-9 and TRBJ2-1, with 9 nucleotides matching TRBD2. In germline, CDR1 is SEHNR, CDR2 FQNEAQ (reference sequence). This CDR3 region has 14 residues. The CDR3 spells CASSLAGINNEQFF. The DNA for the CDR3 is TGTGCCAGCAGCCTAGCGGGGATCAACAATGAGCAGTTCTTC. The full variable domain, rest sourced from reference TRBV7-9 and TRBJ2-1, is DTGVSQNPRHKITKRGQNVTFRCDPISEHNRLYWYRQTLGQGPEFLTYFQNEAQLEKSRLLSDRFSAERPKGSFSTLEIQRTEQGDSAMYLCASSLAGINNEQFFGPGTRLTVL.

The rearrangement links TRBV11-2 to TRBJ2-5, with 7 bases lining up with TRBD2. CDR3 size: 15 residues. V gave up 4 bases and J gave up 3 bases; unmatched junction bases: 8. The germline V gene has CDR1 SGHAT and CDR2 FQNNGV. CDR3 coding DNA: TGTGCCAGCAGCTCAGCGGGGATGTATAAAGAGACCCAGTACTTC. Translating it yields CASSSAGMYKETQYF.

This clone has just one count. V gene TRBV28 combines with J gene TRBJ1-6, with 9 bases that match TRBD1. J was trimmed by 14 bases and V by 2 bases; bases with no gene match: 10. The germline gives CDR1 MDHEN, CDR2 SYDVKM. The CDR3 covers 15 residues. This CDR3 is CASSLTGTGLWALHF. The DNA for the CDR3 is TGTGCCAGCAGTTTAACCGGGACAGGGCTTTGGGCCCTCCACTTT. The full variable domain, in which reference TRBV28 and TRBJ1-6 provide the parts outside the CDR3, is DVKVTQSSRYLVKRTGEKVFLECVQDMDHENMFWYRQDPGLGLRLIYFSYDVKMKEKGDIPEGYSVSREKKERFSLILESASTNQTSMYLCASSLTGTGLWALHFGNGTRLTVT.

The gene calls are TRBV20-1 and TRBJ1-3; D is ambiguous. The CDR3 loop spans 11 amino acids. The ends were cut back, 2 bases at V and 4 bases at J, with 3 bases in the middle. In germline, CDR1 is DFQATT, CDR2 SNEGSKA (reference sequence). CDR3 DNA sequence: TGCAGTGCTAGAAGGGGAAACACCATATATTTT. Amino acid sequence: CSARRGNTIYF.

The V call is TRBV5-8, the J call TRBJ2-1, with 10 nucleotides matching TRBD1. With 4 bases clipped from V and 5 bases from J, the junction kept 6 bases outside the gene matches. CDR3 length: 15 amino acids. Germline V gene data show CDR1 as SGHTS and CDR2 as YDEGEE. CDR3 sequence reads: CASSNRDRGHNEQFF. The CDR3 region has the DNA TGTGCCAGCAGCAACCGGGACAGGGGCCACAATGAGCAGTTCTTC.

The chain couples TRBV12-3 or TRBV12-4 to TRBJ1-1, with TRBD1 as a possible D gene (5 bases). V dropped 2 bases and J dropped 5 bases, with 9 bases sitting between them. This CDR3 has 13 amino acids. CDR3 bases: TGTGCCAGCAGTTTATGGTCAGGGACTGAAGCTTTCTTT. It codes for CASSLWSGTEAFF.